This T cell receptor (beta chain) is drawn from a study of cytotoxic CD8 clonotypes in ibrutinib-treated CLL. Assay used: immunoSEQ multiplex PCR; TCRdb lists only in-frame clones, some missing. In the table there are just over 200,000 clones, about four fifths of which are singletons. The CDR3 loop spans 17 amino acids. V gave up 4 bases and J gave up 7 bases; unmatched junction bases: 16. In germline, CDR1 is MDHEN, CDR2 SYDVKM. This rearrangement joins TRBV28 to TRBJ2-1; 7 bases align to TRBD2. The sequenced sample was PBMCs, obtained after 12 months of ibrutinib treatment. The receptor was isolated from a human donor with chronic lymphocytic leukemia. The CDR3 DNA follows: TGTGCCAGCAGTTCGTCTTGGGCGGGAGATATAATGAATGAGCAGTTCTTC. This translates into CASSSSWAGDIMNEQFF. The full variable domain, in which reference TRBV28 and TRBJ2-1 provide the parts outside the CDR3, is DVKVTQSSRYLVKRTGEKVFLECVQDMDHENMFWYRQDPGLGLRLIYFSYDVKMKEKGDIPEGYSVSREKKERFSLILESASTNQTSMYLCASSSSWAGDIMNEQFFGPGTRLTVL.